Here is one T cell receptor (beta chain) with its context. This entry comes from a study of blood T cell repertoires in COVID-19. About the study: Both acute and convalescent COVID-19 samples were obtained from the United States, Italy and Spain. The analysed material was cDNA or gDNA that came from T cells, B-cell-depleted T cells, or PBMCs.

Authors' methods: Amplification of reference gene primers was used by the study to estimate nucleated cell counts. Profiled with immunoSEQ multiplex PCR; TCRdb holds only in-frame clones, not every one. The V and J calls and clone size were taken over from that table, and D and trimming were inferred from the DNA. The sample has about 330,000 clones, roughly 86% seen once. This CDR3 has 15 residues. V shed 6 bases and J shed 5 bases, with 17 bases lying between them. Per germline, CDR1 MGHDK and CDR2 SYGVNS. The receptor's source is a woman in her forties or fifties with acute or convalescent COVID-19. The rearrangement links TRBV25-1 to TRBJ2-1; D may be TRBD2 (7 bases). Sequenced sample: peripheral blood. The CDR3 loop reads CASSLGGGRHNEQFF. The CDR3, as DNA: TGTGCCAGCAGCCTTGGGGGGGGCCGGCACAATGAGCAGTTCTTC.